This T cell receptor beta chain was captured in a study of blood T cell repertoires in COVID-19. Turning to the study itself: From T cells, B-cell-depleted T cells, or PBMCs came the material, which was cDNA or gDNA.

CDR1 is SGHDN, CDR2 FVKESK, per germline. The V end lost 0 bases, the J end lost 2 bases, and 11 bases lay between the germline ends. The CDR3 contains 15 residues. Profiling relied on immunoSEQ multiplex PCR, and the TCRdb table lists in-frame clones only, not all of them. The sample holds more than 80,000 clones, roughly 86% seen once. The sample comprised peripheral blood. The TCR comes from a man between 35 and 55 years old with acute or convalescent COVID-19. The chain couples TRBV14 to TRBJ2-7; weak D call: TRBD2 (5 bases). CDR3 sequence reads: CASSQDLAGTYEQYF. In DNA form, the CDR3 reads TGTGCCAGCAGCCAAGATCTCGCGGGTACCTACGAGCAGTACTTC.